This passage covers 27 T cell receptor beta chains from one sample sequenced in a study of T cells in Graves' hyperthyroidism and ophthalmopathy. RNA transcripts provided the source from which TCR beta CDR3 regions were amplified. The TCR CDR3 was amplified in a first-round RT-PCR using the HTBI primer set. TCRdb analysed the multiplex PCR reads with MiXCR anew, one entry per CDR3 protein. The sample has around 200,000 distinct CDR3 sequences, 17% seen once. The sequenced sample consisted of blood. The receptors were gathered from a woman in her 50s with Graves' hyperthyroidism.

This clonotype has ten or more counts. The gene calls are TRBV7-8 and TRBJ1-2, with 8 nucleotides matching TRBD1. This CDR3 comprises 13 residues. Unmatched junction bases numbered 4, after V lost 2 bases and J lost 8 bases. CDR1 SGHVS and CDR2 FQNEAQ come from the germline V gene. CDR3 residues: CASSLSGGVGYTF. The CDR3 nucleotides are TGTGCCAGCAGCTTATCAGGGGGCGTCGGCTACACCTTC.

This clonotype was counted many times. This sequence joins TRBV6-1 and TRBJ2-5; D could derive from TRBD1 or TRBD2 (5 bases each). Germline loops: CDR1 MNHNS, CDR2 SASEGT. The length of the CDR3 is 14 residues. The ends were cut back, 1 base at V and 7 bases at J, with 13 bases in the middle. This CDR3 reads CASSEEVMRGTQYF. The CDR3 DNA sequence: TGTGCCAGCAGTGAAGAGGTGATGAGGGGGACCCAGTACTTC.

The table lists this clonotype with a few counts. The V call is TRBV5-5, the J call TRBJ2-7; no definite D call. Trimming took 1 base from V and 2 from J, leaving 10 bases between them. This CDR3 is 14 amino acids long. Germline CDR1 SGHKS, CDR2 YYEKEE (reference sequence). CDR3 protein: CASSLSWVAYEQYF. DNA for the CDR3: TGTGCCAGCAGCTTGTCGTGGGTCGCCTACGAGCAGTACTTC.

This clonotype was recorded at least ten times. The V gene is TRBV20-1, the J gene TRBJ2-1, with 11 bases identical to TRBD2. The CDR3 has 15 residues. The V gene's germline CDR1 is DFQATT and CDR2 SNEGSKA (reference sequence). V trimming: 4 bases; J trimming: 4 bases; junction bases outside the gene matches: 6. CDR3 bases: TGCAGTGCTATGCTAGCGGGAGGTGGTTACAATGAGCAGTTCTTC. Translated: CSAMLAGGGYNEQFF.

This clonotype was seen many times. The V call is TRBV20-1, the J call TRBJ2-5, with 9 bases that match TRBD1. This CDR3 region has 15 residues. V shed 2 bases and J 5 bases; nucleotides not matched to a gene: 9. Germline CDR1 is DFQATT and CDR2 is SNEGSKA (reference sequence). The CDR3: CSARSGQGRRETQYF. The DNA for the CDR3 is TGCAGTGCTAGATCCGGACAGGGGCGCAGGGAGACCCAGTACTTC.

This clonotype was seen at least ten times. V usage is TRBV5-1 and J usage is TRBJ2-3, with D possibly being TRBD1 (5 bases). Trimming took 0 bases from V and 6 from J, leaving 14 bases between them. Germline CDR1 SGHRS, CDR2 YFSETQ. The CDR3 sequence is 15 residues long. The CDR3 DNA follows: TGCGCCAGCAGCTTGGGAGGCAACCCAGGGGATACGCAGTATTTT. Its translation is CASSLGGNPGDTQYF.

This clonotype was detected a few times. The chain links TRBV4-1 to TRBJ2-3; D is undetermined. V lost 0 bases, J lost 7 bases, and 8 bases lay in between. CDR1 is MGHRA, CDR2 YSYEKL, per germline. This CDR3 has 13 amino acids. CDR3 nucleotides: TGCGCCAGCAGCCAAGATCACCTTAATACGCAGTATTTT. Protein sequence: CASSQDHLNTQYF.

This clonotype was detected ten times or more. The V call is TRBV2, the J call TRBJ2-7; no clear D. Trimming removed 7 bases at V and 0 bases at J, with 16 bases between. Germline CDR1 reads SNHLY; CDR2 reads FYNNEI. There are 15 residues in the CDR3. The CDR3 sequence is CASTFRHPSSYEQYF. The CDR3, as DNA: TGTGCCAGCACCTTTCGGCACCCGAGCTCCTACGAGCAGTACTTC.

In this sample, this clonotype turned up many times. V is TRBV27 and J is TRBJ1-1; D not certain. V was clipped by 2 bases and J by 1 base, with 11 bases between them. Per the germline V gene, CDR1 is MNHEY and CDR2 is SMNVEV (reference sequence). The CDR3 extends over 15 amino acids. CDR3 sequence reads: CASSLGGRANTEAFF. CDR3 nucleotide sequence: TGTGCCAGCAGTTTAGGCGGCCGAGCGAACACTGAAGCTTTCTTT.

V and J are TRBV20-1 and TRBJ2-7, with D perhaps matching TRBD1 (6 bases). Germline V CDR1 and CDR2: DFQATT, SNEGSKA (reference sequence). Trimming removed 3 bases from V and 5 bases from J, with 26 bases in between. The CDR3 consists of 17 residues. The CDR3 reads CSASGNVGGGLGDEQYF. In DNA, the CDR3 is TGCAGTGCTAGTGGGAACGTAGGTGGGGGCCTGGGGGACGAGCAGTACTTC.

In its sample, this clonotype was seen many times. V is TRBV7-6 and J is TRBJ2-2; perhaps TRBD1 as D (6 bases). Germline V gene data show CDR1 as SGHVS and CDR2 as FNYEAQ. Trimming left V 4 bases short and J 8 bases short, with 14 bases between. The CDR3 runs to 14 residues. The CDR3 bases are TGTGCCAGCAGCTCAACAGGGTTCGGGGGGGAGCTGTTTTTT. It is translated as CASSSTGFGGELFF.

The chain couples TRBV5-1 to TRBJ1-4; D might be TRBD1 (6 bases). CDR1 and CDR2 from the germline V gene are SGHRS and YFSETQ. The CDR3 runs to 15 residues. Trimming shortened V by 4 bases and J by 8 bases, and 18 bases separated the two germline ends. This CDR3 reads CASSRSGTFEEKLFF. CDR3 DNA sequence: TGCGCCAGCAGCAGGTCAGGGACATTTGAGGAAAAACTGTTTTTT.

This chain uses TRBV9 with TRBJ1-3; D is undetermined. The CDR3 sequence is 12 residues long. Trimming removed 4 bases at V and 4 bases at J, with 6 bases between. In germline, CDR1 is SGDLS, CDR2 YYNGEE. CDR3 region: CASSQEGNTIYF. DNA of the CDR3: TGTGCCAGCAGCCAAGAAGGAAACACCATATATTTT.

This chain connects TRBV5-6 to TRBJ1-6, with TRBD1 matching over 7 bases. Unmatched junction bases numbered 6, after V lost 3 bases and J lost 9 bases. Germline lookup yields CDR1 SGHDT and CDR2 YYEEEE. The CDR3 spans 14 residues. This CDR3 reads CASSSTGRASPLHF. As DNA, the CDR3 is TGTGCCAGCAGCTCGACAGGGAGAGCTTCACCCCTCCACTTT.

This clonotype showed up many times. This chain connects TRBV7-9 to TRBJ2-5; perhaps TRBD2 as D (6 bases). The CDR3 length is 15 residues. V was shortened by 7 bases and J by 5 bases, with 20 bases between the two germline ends. Germline CDR1 reads SEHNR; CDR2 reads FQNEAQ (reference sequence). This chain's CDR3 is CASINGPLRGETQYF. In DNA, the CDR3 is TGTGCCAGCATCAACGGACCCCTCCGGGGGGAGACCCAGTACTTC. The full variable domain, completed using reference TRBV7-9 and TRBJ2-5, is DTGVSQNPRHKITKRGQNVTFRCDPISEHNRLYWYRQTLGQGPEFLTYFQNEAQLEKSRLLSDRFSAERPKGSFSTLEIQRTEQGDSAMYLCASINGPLRGETQYFGPGTRLLVL.

This clonotype appeared many times. The chain has TRBV7-9 and TRBJ1-2, with 9 bases that match TRBD1. The CDR3 has 15 residues. Germline values: CDR1 SEHNR, CDR2 FQNEAQ (reference sequence). The trim removed 4 bases at V and 4 bases at J, leaving 7 bases unmatched. In nucleotides, the CDR3 is TGTGCCAGCAGCTCTATTGGACAGGGGATCTATGGCTACACCTTC. Translated, it gives CASSSIGQGIYGYTF.

Regarding this clonotype: With a much larger clone just one base away, this may be a read error. This chain links TRBV7-9 with TRBJ2-7, with 9 bases matching TRBD1. The CDR3 length is 14 residues. CDR1 is SEHNR, CDR2 FQNEAQ, per germline (reference sequence). The V and J ends lost 4 bases and 3 bases, in that order; junction bases with no gene match: 4. In DNA form, the CDR3 reads TGTGCCAGCAGCTCGACAGGGGGTTTCTACGAGCAGTACTTC. It codes for CASSSTGGFYEQYF.

This clonotype showed up many times. This chain links TRBV5-6 with TRBJ2-3; D gene ambiguous. The CDR3 sequence is 13 residues long. With 7 bases removed from V and 2 bases from J, the gap between germline ends came to 11 bases. Germline CDR1 is SGHDT and CDR2 is YYEEEE. The CDR3 nucleotides are TGTGCCAGCTTTGGGTGGGCCACAGATACGCAGTATTTT. Residues: CASFGWATDTQYF.

The V gene is TRBV2, the J gene TRBJ2-7; possibly TRBD1 or TRBD2 for D (7 bases each). CDR3 length equals 14 residues. Trimming took off 8 bases at V and 3 bases at J, with 17 bases between the two ends. The germline V gene has CDR1 SNHLY and CDR2 FYNNEI. The CDR3 is CASQGGTLVYEQYF. The CDR3 DNA follows: TGTGCCAGCCAGGGGGGGACCTTGGTCTACGAGCAGTACTTC.

This chain connects TRBV6-9 to TRBJ2-1, with D perhaps TRBD1 (6 bases). The CDR3 totals 15 residues. The germline V gene encodes CDR1 MNHGY and CDR2 SVAAGI. Trimming stripped 3 bases from V and 10 bases from J, with 19 bases between. The CDR3 spells CASSYMAGETGEQFF. The DNA for the CDR3 is TGTGCCAGCAGTTACATGGCAGGGGAGACGGGGGAGCAGTTCTTC.

This clonotype was counted only a few times. The genes are TRBV4-2 and TRBJ1-6; D remains unclear. The CDR3 totals 13 residues. Germline CDR1 LGHNA, CDR2 YNFKEQ. Trimming removed 2 bases from V and 12 bases from J, with 11 bases in between. The CDR3 region has the DNA TGTGCCAGCAGCCAAACCCTTGAGGAACCCCTCCACTTT. Translating gives CASSQTLEEPLHF.

This clonotype was seen many times. The rearrangement uses TRBV12-3 or TRBV12-4 and TRBJ1-1; no clear D gene. This CDR3 contains 14 residues. Trimming left V 6 bases short and J 1 base short, with 12 bases between. The CDR3 DNA reads as TGTGCCAGCAGCCCAGGCCTCGGGAACACTGAAGCTTTCTTT. Amino acid sequence: CASSPGLGNTEAFF.

This clonotype was seen at least ten times. This chain joins TRBV7-2 and TRBJ2-1, with D perhaps matching TRBD1 (5 bases). Germline V gene sequence: CDR1 SGHTA, CDR2 FQGNSA. V was clipped by 4 bases and J by 8 bases, with 9 bases between them. The CDR3 sequence is 12 residues long. DNA for the CDR3: TGTGCCAGCAGCTCCCAGGGCTATGAGCAGTTCTTC. Translation gives CASSSQGYEQFF.

At least ten counts were recorded for this clonotype. This rearrangement joins TRBV14 to TRBJ1-2, with D tentatively TRBD1 (5 bases). CDR1 and CDR2 from the germline V gene are SGHDN and FVKESK. The V and J ends lost 3 bases and 1 base respectively, with 12 bases between them. CDR3 size: 15 residues. CDR3 sequence reads: CASSHLGQINYGYTF. CDR3 nucleotides: TGTGCCAGCAGCCACCTCGGACAAATTAACTATGGCTACACCTTC.

This clonotype was seen repeatedly, ten times or more. The CDR3 nucleotides read TGTGCCAGCAGGCTACCTGGGGAGGTCACTGAAGCTTTCTTT. Residues: CASRLPGEVTEAFF. The chain joins TRBV6-2 or TRBV6-3 to TRBJ1-1; D remains ambiguous. The germline V gene encodes CDR1 MNHEY and CDR2 SVGEGT. Trimming cost V 6 bases and J 4 bases, with 15 bases left between them. The CDR3 spans 14 residues.

There are many counts of this clonotype. The chain employs TRBV29-1 and TRBJ2-7; TRBD1 matches 7 bases. Germline V gene data show CDR1 as SQVTM and CDR2 as ANQGSEA. This CDR3 has 12 amino acids. V trimming: 5 bases; J trimming: 5 bases; junction bases outside the gene matches: 6. In DNA form, the CDR3 reads TGCAGCGTTTTCGCAGGGGGACACGAGCAGTACTTC. It encodes CSVFAGGHEQYF.

The rearrangement joins TRBV6-9 to TRBJ2-1; D might be TRBD1 or TRBD2, each matching 5 bases. The germline gives CDR1 MNHGY, CDR2 SVAAGI. The CDR3 has 14 amino acids. Deletions cut 3 bases from V and 12 bases from J, with 18 bases between. The CDR3 sequence is CASSYEGRYPGQFF. CDR3 nucleotide sequence: TGTGCCAGCAGTTACGAGGGGAGATATCCGGGGCAGTTCTTC.